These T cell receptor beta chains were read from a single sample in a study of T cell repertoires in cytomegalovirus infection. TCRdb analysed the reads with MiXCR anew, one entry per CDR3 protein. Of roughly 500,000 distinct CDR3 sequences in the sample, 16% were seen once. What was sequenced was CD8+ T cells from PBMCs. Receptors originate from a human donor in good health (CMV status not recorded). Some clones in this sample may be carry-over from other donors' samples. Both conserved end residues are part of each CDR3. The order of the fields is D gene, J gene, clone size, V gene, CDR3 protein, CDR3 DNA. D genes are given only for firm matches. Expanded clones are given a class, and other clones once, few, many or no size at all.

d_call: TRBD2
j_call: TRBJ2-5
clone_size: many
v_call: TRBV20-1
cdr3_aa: CSARDLAEETQYF
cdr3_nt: TGCAGTGCTAGAGATCTAGCGGAAGAGACCCAGTACTTC

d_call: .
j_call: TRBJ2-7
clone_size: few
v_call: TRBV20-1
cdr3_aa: CSARAPTSLEQYF
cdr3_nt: TGCAGTGCTAGAGCACCGACCTCTCTCGAGCAGTACTTC

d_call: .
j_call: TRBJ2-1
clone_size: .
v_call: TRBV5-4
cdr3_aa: CASSLAVEYNEQFF
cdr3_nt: TGTGCCAGCAGCTTGGCCGTGGAGTACAATGAGCAGTTCTTC

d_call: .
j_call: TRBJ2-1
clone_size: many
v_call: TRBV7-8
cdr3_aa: CASSRPESPYNEQFF
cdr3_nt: TGTGCCAGCAGCCGTCCGGAGAGCCCTTACAATGAGCAGTTCTTC

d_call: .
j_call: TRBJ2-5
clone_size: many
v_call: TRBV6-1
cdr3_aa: CASSEVGRGTQTQYF
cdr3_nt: TGTGCCAGCAGTGAAGTAGGACGGGGGACCCAGACCCAGTACTTC

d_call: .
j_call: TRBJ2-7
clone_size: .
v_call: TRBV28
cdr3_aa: CASSLPGQSFYEQYF
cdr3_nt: TGTGCCAGCAGCCTCCCCGGACAGTCCTTCTACGAGCAGTACTTC

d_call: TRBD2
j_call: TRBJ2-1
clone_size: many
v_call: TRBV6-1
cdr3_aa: CASITSGRTWTYNEQFF
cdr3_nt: TGTGCCAGCATCACAAGCGGGAGGACCTGGACCTACAATGAGCAGTTCTTC

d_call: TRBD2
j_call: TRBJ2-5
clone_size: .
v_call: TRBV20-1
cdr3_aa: CSARVTIGLADQETQYF
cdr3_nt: TGCAGTGCTAGAGTCACTATAGGACTAGCGGACCAAGAGACCCAGTACTTC

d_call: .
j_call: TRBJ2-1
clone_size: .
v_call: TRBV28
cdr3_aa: CASSLSRLIEQFF
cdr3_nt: TGTGCCAGCAGTTTATCCCGACTAATTGAGCAGTTCTTC

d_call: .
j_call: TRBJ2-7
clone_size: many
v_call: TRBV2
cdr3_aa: CASEGGSSYEQYF
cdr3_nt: TGTGCCAGCGAGGGGGGAAGCTCCTACGAGCAGTACTTC

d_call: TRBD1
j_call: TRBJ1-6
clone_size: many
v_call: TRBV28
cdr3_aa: CASEDRDNSPLHF
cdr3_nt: TGTGCCAGTGAGGACAGGGATAATTCACCCCTCCACTTT

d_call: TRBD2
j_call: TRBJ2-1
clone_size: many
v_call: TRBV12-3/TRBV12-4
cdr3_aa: CASSFVGGDGEQFF
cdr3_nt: TGTGCCAGCAGTTTTGTGGGGGGGGATGGTGAGCAGTTCTTC

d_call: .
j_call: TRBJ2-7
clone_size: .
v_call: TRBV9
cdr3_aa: CASSVAGASYEQYF
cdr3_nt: TGTGCCAGCAGCGTAGCCGGGGCCTCCTACGAGCAGTACTTC

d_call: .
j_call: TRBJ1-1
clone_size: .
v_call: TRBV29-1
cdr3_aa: CSVVRRGDEAFF
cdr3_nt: TGCAGCGTTGTACGGAGGGGGGATGAAGCTTTCTTT

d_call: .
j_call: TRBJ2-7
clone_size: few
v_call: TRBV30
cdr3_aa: CAWSSIYEQYF
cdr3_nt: TGTGCCTGGAGCTCTATTTACGAGCAGTACTTC

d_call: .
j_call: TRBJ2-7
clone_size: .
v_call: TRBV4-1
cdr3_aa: CASSHSGPYEQYF
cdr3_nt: TGCGCCAGCAGCCATAGCGGTCCCTACGAGCAGTACTTC

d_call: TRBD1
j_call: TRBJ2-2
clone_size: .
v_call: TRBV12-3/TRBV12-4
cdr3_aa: CASSFLGQGAGGLFF
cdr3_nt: TGTGCCAGCAGTTTCCTGGGACAGGGGGCCGGAGGGCTGTTTTTT

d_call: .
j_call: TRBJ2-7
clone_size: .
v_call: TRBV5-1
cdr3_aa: CASSSPAYEQYF
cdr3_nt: TGCGCCAGCAGCTCCCCAGCCTACGAGCAGTACTTC

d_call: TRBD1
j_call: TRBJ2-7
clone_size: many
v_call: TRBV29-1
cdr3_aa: CSVRWTGSYEQYF
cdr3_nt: TGCAGCGTGCGATGGACAGGCTCCTACGAGCAGTACTTC

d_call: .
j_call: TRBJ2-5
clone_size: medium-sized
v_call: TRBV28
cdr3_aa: CASSLAAPRETQYF
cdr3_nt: TGTGCCAGCAGCTTAGCGGCCCCGAGGGAGACCCAGTACTTC

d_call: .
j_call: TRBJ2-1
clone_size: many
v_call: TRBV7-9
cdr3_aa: CASSSPYSYALSYNEQFF
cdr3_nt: TGTGCCAGCAGCTCCCCCTATTCCTATGCTCTCTCCTACAATGAGCAGTTCTTC

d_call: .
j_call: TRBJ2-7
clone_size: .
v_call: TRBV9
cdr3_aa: CASSVDAGYSYEQYF
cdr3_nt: TGTGCCAGCAGCGTAGATGCAGGGTACTCCTACGAGCAGTACTTC

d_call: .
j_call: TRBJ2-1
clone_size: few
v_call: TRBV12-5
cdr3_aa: CASGFVANEQFF
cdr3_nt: TGTGCTAGTGGTTTTGTCGCCAATGAGCAGTTCTTC

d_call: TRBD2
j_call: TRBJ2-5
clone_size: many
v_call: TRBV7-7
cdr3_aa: CASSSRLAKGETQYF
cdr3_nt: TGTGCCAGCAGCTCGCGACTAGCTAAAGGCGAGACCCAGTACTTC

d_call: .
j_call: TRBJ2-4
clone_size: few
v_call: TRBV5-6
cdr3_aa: CASSLLGLGENIQYF
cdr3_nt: TGTGCCAGCAGCTTGCTGGGGCTAGGGGAAAACATTCAGTACTTC

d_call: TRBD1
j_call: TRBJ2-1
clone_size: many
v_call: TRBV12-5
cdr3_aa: CASGSPQGQGHNEQFF
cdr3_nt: TGTGCTAGTGGTTCGCCACAGGGACAGGGTCACAATGAGCAGTTCTTC

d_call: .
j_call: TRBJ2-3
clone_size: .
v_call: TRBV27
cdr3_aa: CASRGRDFSTDTQYF
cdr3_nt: TGTGCCAGCCGAGGCCGGGACTTTAGCACAGATACGCAGTATTTT

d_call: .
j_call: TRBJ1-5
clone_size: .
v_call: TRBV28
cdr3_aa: CASRAGTLSNQPQHF
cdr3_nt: TGTGCCAGCAGAGCAGGGACACTCTCTAATCAGCCCCAGCATTTT

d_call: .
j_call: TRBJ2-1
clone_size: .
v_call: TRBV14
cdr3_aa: CASSQDGNSYNEQFF
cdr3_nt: TGTGCCAGCAGCCAAGACGGAAACTCCTACAATGAGCAGTTCTTC

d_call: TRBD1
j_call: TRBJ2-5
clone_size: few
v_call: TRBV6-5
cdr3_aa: CASSYSRQGQETQYF
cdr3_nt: TGTGCCAGCAGTTACAGCCGACAGGGCCAAGAGACCCAGTACTTC

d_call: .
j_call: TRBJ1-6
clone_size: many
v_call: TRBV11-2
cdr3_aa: CASTFDSAGYSPLHF
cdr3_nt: TGTGCCAGCACTTTCGATTCGGCTGGCTATTCACCCCTCCACTTT

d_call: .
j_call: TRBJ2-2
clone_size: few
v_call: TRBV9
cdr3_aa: CASSVLEEANTGELFF
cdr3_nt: TGTGCCAGCAGCGTATTAGAGGAGGCGAACACCGGGGAGCTGTTTTTT

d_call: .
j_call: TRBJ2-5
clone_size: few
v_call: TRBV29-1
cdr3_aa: CSVSIGQETQYF
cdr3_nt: TGCAGCGTTTCCATCGGCCAAGAGACCCAGTACTTC

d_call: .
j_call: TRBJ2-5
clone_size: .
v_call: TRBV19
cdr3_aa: CASSTRARGVETQYF
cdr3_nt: TGTGCCAGTAGTACTAGGGCACGGGGTGTGGAGACCCAGTACTTC

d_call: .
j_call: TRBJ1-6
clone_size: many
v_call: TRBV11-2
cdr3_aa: CASSYDRNSPLHF
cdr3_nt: TGTGCCAGCAGCTATGACAGAAATTCACCCCTCCACTTT

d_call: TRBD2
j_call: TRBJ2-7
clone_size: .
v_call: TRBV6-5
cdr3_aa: CASSPGRAYEQYF
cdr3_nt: TGTGCCAGCAGTCCGGGGAGGGCCTACGAGCAGTACTTC

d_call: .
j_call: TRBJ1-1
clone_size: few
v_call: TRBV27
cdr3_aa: CASSPGFTEAFF
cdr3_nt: TGTGCCAGCAGTCCGGGGTTCACTGAAGCTTTCTTT

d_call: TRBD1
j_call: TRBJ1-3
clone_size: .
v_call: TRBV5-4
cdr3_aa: CASSIGQGVGNTIYF
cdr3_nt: TGTGCCAGCAGCATTGGACAGGGGGTTGGAAACACCATATATTTT

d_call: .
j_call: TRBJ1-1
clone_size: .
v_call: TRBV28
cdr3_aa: CASSLQTYTEAFF
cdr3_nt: TGTGCCAGCAGTTTACAGACGTACACTGAAGCTTTCTTT

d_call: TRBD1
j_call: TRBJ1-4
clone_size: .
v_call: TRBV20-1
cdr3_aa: CSARGDRSRGNEKLFF
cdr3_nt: TGCAGTGCTAGAGGTGACAGGAGCAGGGGGAATGAAAAACTGTTTTTT

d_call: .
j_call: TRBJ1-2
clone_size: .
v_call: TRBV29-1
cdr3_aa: CSAPVPPENPNYGYTF
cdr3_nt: TGCAGCGCCCCCGTACCCCCGGAAAATCCTAACTATGGCTACACCTTC

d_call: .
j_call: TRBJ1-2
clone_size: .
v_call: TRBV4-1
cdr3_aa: CASSQDGRQAGYTF
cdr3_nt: TGCGCCAGCAGCCAAGACGGGAGGCAGGCCGGCTACACCTTC

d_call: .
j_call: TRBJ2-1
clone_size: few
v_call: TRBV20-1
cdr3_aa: CSGRLPNEQFF
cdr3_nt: TGCAGTGGTAGGCTGCCCAATGAGCAGTTCTTC

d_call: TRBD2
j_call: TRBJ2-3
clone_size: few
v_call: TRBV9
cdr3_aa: CASSPRARREGADTQYF
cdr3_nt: TGTGCCAGCAGCCCACGAGCACGGCGGGAGGGCGCAGATACGCAGTATTTT

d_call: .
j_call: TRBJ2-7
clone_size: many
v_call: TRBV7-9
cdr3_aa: CASSLALIPYEQYF
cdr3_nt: TGTGCCAGCAGCTTAGCGCTGATCCCCTACGAGCAGTACTTC

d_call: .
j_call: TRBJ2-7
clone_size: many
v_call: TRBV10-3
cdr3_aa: CAISESTGRLGSGSPYEQYF
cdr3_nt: TGTGCCATCAGTGAGTCCACTGGACGCCTAGGTTCAGGGAGCCCCTACGAGCAGTACTTC

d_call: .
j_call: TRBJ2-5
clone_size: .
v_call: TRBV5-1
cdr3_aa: CAGSLYGTQETQYF
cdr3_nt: TGCGCCGGCAGCTTGTACGGGACCCAAGAGACCCAGTACTTC